Each of the 32 T cell receptor beta chains below was sequenced from the same sample in a study of tumor and adjacent non-tumor tissue in lung cancer. The template was RNA from unsorted bulk tissue. Distant lung tissue was collected more than 3 cm away from the tumor edge. A modified ARM-PCR protocol with three rounds of nested PCR amplified TCRbeta. One entry per CDR3 protein results from TCRdb running MiXCR on the multiplex PCR reads. The sample yields approximately 47,000 distinct CDR3 sequences, about two thirds seen once. The sample consisted of distant non-tumor lung tissue. The receptors were gathered from a woman aged 70-85 years with non-small cell lung cancer.

The chain couples TRBV5-1 to TRBJ1-1; 7 bases align to TRBD1. Germline V gene lookup returns CDR1 SGHRS and CDR2 YFSETQ. Trimming at V came to 0 bases and at J to 5 bases, leaving 7 bases not matched to a gene. The CDR3 extends over 15 amino acids. Here the CDR3 DNA reads TGCGCCAGCAGCTTGGCACCAGGGGGAGTGACTGAAGCTTTCTTT. Amino acids: CASSLAPGGVTEAFF.

This clonotype has a count of ten or more. This may be a read error, as it is one base from a much larger clone. V usage is TRBV6-5 and J usage is TRBJ1-2; D remains unclear. With 0 bases removed from V and 8 bases from J, the gap between germline ends came to 10 bases. Germline-derived CDR1 and CDR2 are MNHEY and SVGAGI. This CDR3 region has 13 residues. The CDR3 sequence: CASSYSMRQGYTF. CDR3 sequence (DNA): TGTGCCAGCAGTTACTCGATGAGGCAGGGCTACACCTTC.

The genes are TRBV20-1 and TRBJ1-5, with 10 bases identical to TRBD1. CDR3 length equals 15 residues. J gave up 6 bases and V 0 bases, and 5 bases lay outside the gene matches. The germline gives CDR1 DFQATT, CDR2 SNEGSKA (reference sequence). CDR3 loop: CSAREDRGGSQPQHF. The CDR3 nucleotides read TGCAGTGCTAGAGAGGACAGGGGGGGCAGTCAGCCCCAGCATTTT.

This clonotype came up a few times. A much larger clone lies one base from this, so it may be a read error. The chain carries TRBV10-3 and TRBJ2-7; the match to TRBD1 covers 12 bases. The trim removed 4 bases at V and 4 bases at J, leaving 5 bases unmatched. The CDR3 consists of 15 residues. The V gene's germline CDR1 is ENHRY and CDR2 SYGVKD. The CDR3 coding sequence is TGTGCCATCAGTGTGGGGACAGGGGGCCTTTACGAGCAGTACTTC. Translated: CAISVGTGGLYEQYF.

This clonotype showed up just a few times. The conserved phenylalanine or tryptophan is not found at the CDR3 terminus, so this likely reflects a read error. The chain has TRBV20-1 and TRBJ2-1; D is unclear. Germline V gene data show CDR1 as DFQATT and CDR2 as SNEGSKA (reference sequence). The CDR3 length is 11 residues. Trimming removed 7 bases at V and 3 bases at J, with 7 bases between. The CDR3 here is CSVQSYNEQFL. The CDR3 nucleotides are TGCAGTGTCCAAAGCTACAATGAGCAGTTCCTC.

As regards this clonotype: This may stem from a read error, because a much larger clone lies one nucleotide away. V is TRBV20-1 and J is TRBJ2-1; tentatively, D is TRBD1 or TRBD2 (5 bases each). V lost 3 bases to trimming and J lost 1 base, with 10 bases between them. This CDR3 has 14 amino acids. The germline V gene encodes CDR1 DFQATT and CDR2 SNEGSKA (reference sequence). CDR3 sequence (DNA): TGCAGTGCTAGTGGGGGAATATCCTACAATGAGCAGTTCTTC. The encoded protein is CSASGGISYNEQFF.

Notes on this clonotype: The junction differs from germline at one of its ends, possibly a read error. The chain is built from TRBV5-1 and TRBJ2-3; 7 bases are a match to TRBD2. Germline lookup yields CDR1 SGHRS and CDR2 YFSETQ. The CDR3 is made up of 14 amino acids. The CDR3 spells CASKRGGHTDTRYF. For the CDR3, the DNA is TGCGCCAGCAAGCGGGGAGGCCACACAGATACGCGGTATTTT.

This clonotype showed up just a few times. It may be a read error: a sequence one base away is much more abundant. J is TRBJ1-5 and V is TRBV7-8, with D uncertain. This CDR3 comprises 15 residues. Looked up from germline, CDR1 is SGHVS and CDR2 is FQNEAQ. CDR3 sequence reads: CASSLDLGVGQPLHF. Here the CDR3 DNA reads TGTGCCAGCAGCTTAGATCTGGGTGTCGGTCAGCCCCTGCATTTT.

With regard to this clonotype: Compared with germline, one end of the junction differs, possibly owing to a read error. CDR3 coding DNA: TGTGCCAGCTGCTTGACTAGCGGGAGCTACGAGCGGTACTTC. The encoded protein is CASCLTSGSYERYF. V is TRBV11-1 and J is TRBJ2-7; TRBD2 matches at 12 bases. Germline values: CDR1 SGHAT, CDR2 FQDESV (reference sequence). This CDR3 is built from 14 residues.

Remarks on this clonotype: One end of the junction fails to match germline, which may point to a read error. This chain connects TRBV5-4 to TRBJ2-3, with TRBD2 matching over 7 bases. This CDR3 spans 15 amino acids. Per germline, CDR1 SGHNT and CDR2 YYREEE (reference sequence). In nucleotides, the CDR3 is TGTGCCAGCAGCTTAGTAGGCGGGAGCAAAGATACACAGTATTTT. Translation gives CASSLVGGSKDTQYF.

Regarding this clonotype: Germline is not matched at one junction end, which may reflect a read error. This chain joins TRBV7-3 and TRBJ2-2; 9 bases are a match to TRBD2. Germline values: CDR1 SGHTA, CDR2 FQGTGA. This CDR3 comprises 17 residues. This CDR3 is CASSLIPSGMNTWELFF. CDR3 DNA sequence: TGTGCCAGCAGCTTAATCCCTAGCGGGATGAACACCTGGGAGCTGTTTTTT.

Concerning this clonotype: The junction departs from the called germline gene at one end, perhaps through a read error. This chain links TRBV20-1 with TRBJ1-2; D gene uncertain. The CDR3 length is 13 residues. Per germline, CDR1 DFQATT and CDR2 SNEGSKA (reference sequence). The CDR3 DNA reads as TGCACTGCTAGGTTGCATACTAACTACGGCTACACCTTC. This encodes CTARLHTNYGYTF.

This clonotype was seen a handful of times. The chain combines TRBV20-1 with TRBJ1-1, with TRBD1 matching over 8 bases. Germline V gene lookup returns CDR1 DFQATT and CDR2 SNEGSKA (reference sequence). This CDR3 has 16 residues. V shed 3 bases, J shed 1 base, and the junction held 10 bases outside the gene matches. The chain's CDR3 is CSASRGRGYSNTEAFF. The CDR3 DNA reads as TGCAGTGCTAGCAGGGGGCGCGGATATTCGAACACTGAAGCTTTCTTT.

Details on this clonotype: Relative to the germline gene, one junction end is altered; a read error may explain this. The chain couples TRBV12-3 or TRBV12-4 to TRBJ1-1; possible D gene TRBD1, 5 bases. CDR3 length equals 14 residues. The CDR3 bases are TGTGCCAGCAGTTTTGACAGCGTGAACACCGAAGCTCTCTTT. Encoded protein: CASSFDSVNTEALF.

This clonotype was seen more than once but under ten times. A much larger clonotype is one base distant, so this may be a read error. The rearrangement joins TRBV11-2 to TRBJ1-2; TRBD1 might be the D (5 bases). The CDR3 extends over 13 amino acids. Germline lookup yields CDR1 SGHAT and CDR2 FQNNGV. This CDR3 is CTSSLTGVTGYTF. The DNA for the CDR3 is TGTACCAGCAGCTTAACAGGCGTTACTGGCTACACCTTC.

The sample holds one count of this clonotype. At one boundary the junction diverges from the germline segment, which might be a read error. The V and J genes are TRBV28 and TRBJ1-2, with TRBD1 as a possible D gene (6 bases). The CDR3 is 14 amino acids. The germline gives CDR1 MDHEN, CDR2 SYDVKM. In nucleotides, the CDR3 is TGTGCCAGTAGCCCTCAGGGGTCCCACTATGACTACACCTTC. Its protein is CASSPQGSHYDYTF.

About this clonotype itself: A read error is possible here, since a much larger clone lies one base away. The chain recombines TRBV5-1 with TRBJ2-2; possible D gene TRBD2, 5 bases. CDR3 length equals 16 residues. The germline CDR1 and CDR2 sequences are SGHRS and YFSETQ. The CDR3, as DNA: TGCGCCAGCAGCTTGGGTGCCGTGACGAACACCGGGGAGCTGTTGTTT. This sequence encodes CASSLGAVTNTGELLF.

This clonotype was recorded at least ten times. The chain employs TRBV5-1 and TRBJ1-6; D unresolved. The length of the CDR3 is 14 residues. Germline V lookup: CDR1 SGHRS, CDR2 YFSETQ. Trimming left V 4 bases short and J 6 bases short, with 11 bases between. The DNA for the CDR3 is TGCGCCAGCAGCGTGACAACTTTTAATTCACCCCTCCACTTT. It yields the protein CASSVTTFNSPLHF. Variable domain in full (rest from reference TRBV5-1 and TRBJ1-6): KAGVTQTPRYLIKTRGQQVTLSCSPISGHRSVSWYQQTPGQGLQFLFEYFSETQRNKGNFPGRFSGRQFSNSRSEMNVSTLELGDSALYLCASSVTTFNSPLHFGNGTRLTVT.

The gene calls are TRBV28 and TRBJ2-7; 7 nucleotides match TRBD2. V shed 7 bases and J 1 base; nucleotides not matched to a gene: 10. Germline CDR1 and CDR2: MDHEN and SYDVKM. The CDR3 is 15 amino acids. The CDR3 DNA reads TGTGCCAGCATAACCCACGGGGGAGGGTCCTACGAGCAGTACTTC. Its translation: CASITHGGGSYEQYF.

Regarding this clonotype: Since a much larger clone is just one base distant, this may be a read error. The chain joins TRBV24-1 to TRBJ1-2; unclear D gene. The germline V gene has CDR1 KGHDR and CDR2 SFDVKD. This CDR3 is built from 16 residues. For the CDR3, the DNA is TGTGCCACCAGTGGACCCGGTGCAGTTCGGGCTAGCAGCTACGCCTTC. Encoded protein: CATSGPGAVRASSYAF.

This clonotype was recorded only once. One end of the junction fails to match germline, which may point to a read error. V and J are TRBV11-1 and TRBJ2-7, with D tentatively TRBD1 (5 bases). This CDR3 region has 13 residues. Per the germline V gene, CDR1 is SGHAT and CDR2 is FQDESV (reference sequence). The CDR3 DNA is TGTGCCAGCAGCTCAGGGATTTCCTATGAGCAGAACTTC. Amino acids: CASSSGISYEQNF.

Comments on this clonotype: The CDR3 does not end in the conserved phenylalanine or tryptophan, so this is likely a read error. The chain uses TRBV29-1 and TRBJ2-5; D uncertain. This CDR3 has 14 residues. V lost 3 bases and J 4 bases, leaving 15 bases between the germline ends. Germline V gene sequence: CDR1 SQVTM, CDR2 ANQGSEA. The CDR3 loop reads CSVEKGPGGETQYS. CDR3 nucleotides: TGCAGCGTTGAGAAGGGCCCAGGTGGAGAGACCCAGTACTCC.

The rearrangement joins TRBV6-5 to TRBJ2-7; the D gene is possibly TRBD2 (6 bases). The germline V and J ends were trimmed by 4 bases and 5 bases, with 12 bases remaining between them. CDR3 length equals 13 residues. Germline CDR1 MNHEY, CDR2 SVGAGI. In DNA form, the CDR3 reads TGTGCCAGCAGTTGTCGGGAGTCCGACGAGCAGTACTTC. This codes for CASSCRESDEQYF.

Note on this clonotype: The CDR3 end shows no conserved phenylalanine or tryptophan, and so a read error is likely. Because the CDR3's place on the DNA is in doubt, the DNA is left out and the CDR3 is given as listed by TCRdb. The chain employs TRBV29-1 and TRBJ2-7. Ends included, the CDR3 has 14 residues. Looked up from germline, CDR1 is SQVTM and CDR2 is ANQGSEA. This CDR3 reads CSVRRSRGSYEQYL.

Comments on this clonotype: A much larger clone is a single base away; this may be a read error. V and J are TRBV5-6 and TRBJ2-7; TRBD2 matches at 9 bases. There are 14 residues in the CDR3. V lost 3 bases, J lost 3 bases, and 4 bases stayed unmatched. From germline, CDR1 is SGHDT and CDR2 YYEEEE. The CDR3 protein is CASSSLSGSYEQYF. The CDR3 DNA reads as TGTGCCAGCAGCTCCCTTAGCGGGAGCTACGAGCAGTACTTC.

As regards this clonotype: One base away lies a much larger clone, so this may be a sequencing read error. The chain links TRBV5-1 to TRBJ1-2; 9 bases align to TRBD1. The CDR3 is 14 residues long. In germline, CDR1 is SGHRS, CDR2 YFSETQ. In DNA form, the CDR3 reads TGCGCCAGCTGCTTGGGACAGGGCAACTATGGCTACACCTTC. Its translation: CASCLGQGNYGYTF.

A remark on this clonotype: In this CDR3 the conserved last residue, phenylalanine or tryptophan, is missing, so a read error is likely. The rearrangement joins TRBV10-3 to TRBJ2-1; 7 positions match TRBD2. This CDR3 region has 13 residues. CDR1 is ENHRY and CDR2 is SYGVKD in the germline V gene. Trimming took 10 bases from V and 2 from J; bases not matched to a gene: 5. The CDR3 DNA sequence: TGTGCCAGTAGCGGGCCTGCCTACAATGAGCAGTTCTTA. Protein: CASSGPAYNEQFL.

This sequence joins TRBV29-1 and TRBJ2-3; D may be TRBD1 (5 bases). Germline V gives CDR1 SQVTM, CDR2 ANQGSEA. There are 14 residues in the CDR3. The CDR3 DNA reads as TGCAGTGGTAATAGGGAACAGGAGACAGATACGCAGTATTTT. It specifies CSGNREQETDTQYF.

The gene calls are TRBV5-1 and TRBJ2-1; 11 bases map to TRBD1. Germline V gene lookup returns CDR1 SGHRS and CDR2 YFSETQ. V was clipped by 4 bases and J by 12 bases; unmatched bases: 33. The CDR3 consists of 22 residues. The CDR3 nucleotides read TGCGCCAGCAGCACTGAGGGCGGACAGGGGGCAACCACGGACAAAAACCCACTAGCGCAGTTCTTC. Translation: CASSTEGGQGATTDKNPLAQFF.

Notes on this clonotype: Sequence at one end of the junction differs from germline and may be a read error. V usage is TRBV7-9 and J usage is TRBJ2-5; D not resolved. The CDR3 loop spans 17 amino acids. Per germline, CDR1 SEHNR and CDR2 FQNEAQ (reference sequence). The CDR3 loop is CASSRGDGRSNQETRYF. The CDR3 nucleotides read TGTGCCAGCAGCAGAGGAGATGGGCGCAGCAACCAAGAGACCCGGTACTTC.

To note about this clonotype: This may be a read error, as it is one base from a much larger clone. V usage is TRBV14 and J usage is TRBJ2-1; 13 bases match TRBD2. Germline V gene data show CDR1 as SGHDN and CDR2 as FVKESK. The CDR3 spans 14 residues. As DNA, the CDR3 is TGTGCCAGCCGGACTAGCGGGAGCTACATTGAGCAGTTCTTC. This sequence encodes CASRTSGSYIEQFF.

This clonotype has ten or more counts. The chain carries TRBV11-2 and TRBJ2-5, with 8 bases identical to TRBD1. Germline V gene sequence: CDR1 SGHAT, CDR2 FQNNGV. J lost 4 bases, V lost 3 bases, and 7 bases had no gene match. The CDR3 length is 15 residues. The CDR3 region has the DNA TGTGCCAGCAGCTTCGAGGGACAGGCTGCAGAGACCCAGTACTTC. Protein: CASSFEGQAAETQYF.